This entry lists 8 T cell receptor beta chains sequenced from one sample in a study of early stage breast cancer tumors. Only in-frame clones appear in the TCRdb table, and some are missing; sequencing was by immunoSEQ multiplex PCR. Counted here are roughly 56,000 clones, over 60% occurring once; the ten biggest clones make up about 3.7%. Input material: blood. Source of these receptors: a person between 30 and 45 years old with breast cancer.

The rearrangement joins TRBV9 to TRBJ2-3; D remains unclear. The CDR3 runs 14 residues. Per the germline V gene, CDR1 is SGDLS and CDR2 is YYNGEE. Deletions cut 4 bases from V and 0 bases from J, with 9 bases between. This CDR3 is CASSLGSSTDTQYF. The CDR3 DNA is TGTGCCAGCAGCCTCGGATCTAGCACAGATACGCAGTATTTT.

The rearrangement links TRBV7-8 to TRBJ2-6; 10 bases match TRBD1. The CDR3 is 17 amino acids. V lost 6 bases and J lost 1; bases outside the gene matches: 6. From germline, CDR1 is SGHVS and CDR2 FQNEAQ. CDR3 region: CASSSRTGGSGANVLTF. CDR3 nucleotide sequence: TGTGCCAGCAGTTCTCGGACAGGGGGGTCTGGGGCCAACGTCCTGACTTTC.

This sequence joins TRBV19 and TRBJ1-5, with TRBD1 as a possible D gene (6 bases). Per the germline V gene, CDR1 is LNHDA and CDR2 is SQIVND (reference sequence). This CDR3 is built from 15 residues. The V gene lost 5 bases and the J gene lost 2 bases, with 13 bases spanning the gap. CDR3 loop: CASSLQGSGNQPQHF. The CDR3 DNA is TGTGCCAGTAGTCTACAGGGTAGCGGCAATCAGCCCCAGCATTTT.

V gene TRBV9 combines with J gene TRBJ2-3; D unresolved. Trimming stripped 0 bases from V and 5 bases from J, with 7 bases between. From germline, CDR1 is SGDLS and CDR2 YYNGEE. The CDR3 extends over 13 amino acids. CDR3 protein: CASSVADGDTQYF. DNA for the CDR3: TGTGCCAGCAGCGTAGCAGATGGAGATACGCAGTATTTT.

The chain employs TRBV28 and TRBJ2-2, with D maybe TRBD1 (5 bases). There are 16 residues in the CDR3. Trimming removed 4 bases at V and 4 bases at J, with 16 bases between. In germline, CDR1 is MDHEN, CDR2 SYDVKM. The CDR3 sequence is CASSSPQGRGTGELFF. The CDR3 DNA reads TGTGCCAGCAGTTCCCCCCAGGGAAGGGGCACCGGGGAGCTGTTTTTT. The variable domain in full, completed from reference TRBV28 and TRBJ2-2, reads DVKVTQSSRYLVKRTGEKVFLECVQDMDHENMFWYRQDPGLGLRLIYFSYDVKMKEKGDIPEGYSVSREKKERFSLILESASTNQTSMYLCASSSPQGRGTGELFFGEGSRLTVL.

The J gene is TRBJ1-5, the V gene TRBV5-1; weak D call: TRBD1 (5 bases). Deletions cut 0 bases from V and 5 bases from J, with 9 bases between. This CDR3 comprises 14 residues. CDR1 and CDR2 (germline): SGHRS, YFSETQ. The CDR3 DNA reads TGCGCCAGCAGCTTGGAAGGGGTGGATCAGCCCCAGCATTTT. Translated, it gives CASSLEGVDQPQHF. Based on the CDR3 plus reference TRBV5-1 and TRBJ1-5, the full variable domain is KAGVTQTPRYLIKTRGQQVTLSCSPISGHRSVSWYQQTPGQGLQFLFEYFSETQRNKGNFPGRFSGRQFSNSRSEMNVSTLELGDSALYLCASSLEGVDQPQHFGDGTRLSIL.

This clone came up a few times. The V gene is TRBV19, the J gene TRBJ2-7; TRBD2 might be the D (5 bases). The CDR3 runs 15 residues. Germline V gene sequence: CDR1 LNHDA, CDR2 SQIVND (reference sequence). Trimming cost V 8 bases and J 0 bases, with 17 bases left between them. The CDR3 is CASRRLPTDSYEQYF. The CDR3 nucleotides read TGTGCCAGTCGGAGGCTGCCCACAGACTCCTACGAGCAGTACTTC.

J is TRBJ2-1 and V is TRBV19; 14 nucleotides match TRBD2. The length of the CDR3 is 15 residues. CDR1 is LNHDA and CDR2 is SQIVND in the germline V gene (reference sequence). The J segment lost 16 bases and the V segment lost 3 bases, leaving 11 bases of the junction unmatched. The CDR3 nucleotides read TGTGCCAGTAGTATGGGACTAGCGGGAGCTGAGATCGGTTTCTTC. This translates into CASSMGLAGAEIGFF.